The sequence of this T cell receptor beta chain was determined in a study of shared clonotypes between healthy human individuals. Overall study: Each donor had three CD4 naive, three CD4 memory, two CD8 naive and one CD8 memory plate.

Profiling relied on immunoSEQ multiplex PCR, and the TCRdb table lists in-frame clones only, not all of them. The sample consists of about 1.4 million clones, around 97% of them appearing once. Material: naive CD4+ T cells sorted from blood. Subset defined: CD45RA+ positively selected. This TCR came from a man under 40 in good health.

The CDR3 sequence is CASEPGQGKQETQYF. The CDR3 coding sequence is TGCGCCAGCGAACCCGGACAGGGAAAGCAAGAGACCCAGTACTTC. The chain links TRBV10-2 to TRBJ2-5; TRBD1 matches 8 bases. The CDR3 is 15 amino acids. CDR1 and CDR2 from the germline V gene are WSHSY and SAAADI. With 8 bases clipped from V and 2 bases from J, the junction kept 10 bases outside the gene matches.